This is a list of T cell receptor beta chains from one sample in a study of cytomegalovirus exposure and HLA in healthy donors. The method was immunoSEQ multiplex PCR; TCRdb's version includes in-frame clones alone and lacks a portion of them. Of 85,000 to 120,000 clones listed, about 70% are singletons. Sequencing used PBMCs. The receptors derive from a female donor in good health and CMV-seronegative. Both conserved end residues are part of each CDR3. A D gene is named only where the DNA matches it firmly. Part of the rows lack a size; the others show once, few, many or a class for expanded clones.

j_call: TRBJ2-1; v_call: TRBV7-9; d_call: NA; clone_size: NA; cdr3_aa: CASSSTSSGGHWPNEQFF; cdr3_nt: TGTGCCAGCAGCTCGACTAGTTCGGGGGGACACTGGCCTAATGAGCAGTTCTTC
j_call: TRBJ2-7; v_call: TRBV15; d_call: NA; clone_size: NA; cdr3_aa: CATSREGQTTYEQYF; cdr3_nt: TGTGCCACCAGCAGGGAGGGACAGACGACCTACGAGCAGTACTTC
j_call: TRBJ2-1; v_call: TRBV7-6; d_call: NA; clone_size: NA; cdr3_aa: CASSLFRWAETDQVQFF; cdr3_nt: TGTGCCAGCAGCTTATTTCGTTGGGCCGAAACAGACCAAGTGCAGTTCTTC
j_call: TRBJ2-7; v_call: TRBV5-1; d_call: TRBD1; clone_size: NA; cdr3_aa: CASSSRGLSYEQYF; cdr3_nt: TGCGCCAGCAGCTCCAGGGGGCTCTCCTACGAGCAGTACTTC
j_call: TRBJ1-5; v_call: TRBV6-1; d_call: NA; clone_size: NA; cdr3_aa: CASSGLSGVSNQPQHF; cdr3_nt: TGTGCCAGCAGTGGCCTCTCAGGTGTATCCAATCAGCCCCAGCATTTT
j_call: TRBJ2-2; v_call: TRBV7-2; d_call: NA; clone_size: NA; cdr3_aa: CASSTTNTGELFF; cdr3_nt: TGTGCCAGCAGCACAACGAACACCGGGGAGCTGTTTTTT
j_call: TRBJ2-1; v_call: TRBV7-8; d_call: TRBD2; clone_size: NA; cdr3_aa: CASSSPWTSGDNEQFF; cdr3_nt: TGTGCCAGCAGCTCCCCATGGACTAGCGGGGACAATGAGCAGTTCTTC
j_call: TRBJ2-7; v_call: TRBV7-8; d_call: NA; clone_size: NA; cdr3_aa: CASSPSGTPNYEQYF; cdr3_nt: TGTGCCAGCAGCCCATCGGGGACACCGAACTACGAGCAGTACTTC
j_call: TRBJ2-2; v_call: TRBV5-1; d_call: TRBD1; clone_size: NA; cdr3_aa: CASSSQTGHTGELFF; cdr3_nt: TGCGCCAGCAGCTCTCAGACAGGGCACACCGGGGAGCTGTTTTTT
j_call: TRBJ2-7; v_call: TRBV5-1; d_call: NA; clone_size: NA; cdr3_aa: CASSSEYEQYF; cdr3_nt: TGCGCCAGCAGCTCCGAGTACGAGCAGTACTTC
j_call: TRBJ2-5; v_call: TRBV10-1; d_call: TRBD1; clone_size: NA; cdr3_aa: CASSSSGQGAQYF; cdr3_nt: TGCGCCAGCAGTTCCTCGGGACAGGGGGCCCAGTACTTC
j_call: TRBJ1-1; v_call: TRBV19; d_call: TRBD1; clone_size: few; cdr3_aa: CASRQAGGTEAFF; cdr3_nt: TGTGCCAGTAGGCAAGCAGGGGGCACTGAAGCTTTCTTT
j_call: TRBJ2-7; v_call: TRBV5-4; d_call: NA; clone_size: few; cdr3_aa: CASSGGGPTYEQYF; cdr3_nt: TGTGCCAGCAGCGGGGGGGGGCCGACCTACGAGCAGTACTTC
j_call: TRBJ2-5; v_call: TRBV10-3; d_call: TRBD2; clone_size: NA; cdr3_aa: CAIPSSAGAVATQYF; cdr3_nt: TGTGCCATCCCGTCTTCGGCGGGAGCCGTGGCAACCCAGTACTTC
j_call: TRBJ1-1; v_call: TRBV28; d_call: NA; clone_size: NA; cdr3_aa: CASSFNVQGLRAFF; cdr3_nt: TGTGCCAGCAGTTTTAATGTACAGGGCCTGAGAGCTTTCTTT
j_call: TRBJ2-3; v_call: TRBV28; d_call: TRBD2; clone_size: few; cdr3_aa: CASTVAGPTLGTDTQYF; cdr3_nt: TGTGCCAGCACCGTAGCGGGACCTACGCTCGGTACAGATACGCAGTATTTT
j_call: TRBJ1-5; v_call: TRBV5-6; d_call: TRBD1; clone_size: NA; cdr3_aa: CASSLGGTGVSPQRF; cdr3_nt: TGTGCCAGCAGCTTGGGCGGGACAGGGGTTTCTCCCCAGCGTTTT
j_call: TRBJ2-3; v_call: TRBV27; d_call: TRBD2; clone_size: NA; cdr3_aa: CASSWGLAGNTDTQYF; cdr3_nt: TGTGCCAGCAGTTGGGGACTAGCGGGCAACACAGATACGCAGTATTTT
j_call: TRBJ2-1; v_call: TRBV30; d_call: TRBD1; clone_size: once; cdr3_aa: CAWTPGTGSVDNEQFF; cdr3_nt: TGTGCCTGGACGCCCGGGACAGGGAGTGTCGACAATGAGCAGTTCTTC
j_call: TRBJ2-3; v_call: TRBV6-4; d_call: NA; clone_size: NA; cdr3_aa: CASSDASSTDTQYF; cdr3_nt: TGTGCCAGCAGTGATGCCAGTAGCACAGATACGCAGTATTTT
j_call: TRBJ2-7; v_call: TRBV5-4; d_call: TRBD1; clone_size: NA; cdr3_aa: CASGRDRTYEQYF; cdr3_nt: TGTGCCAGCGGCCGGGACAGGACCTACGAGCAGTACTTC
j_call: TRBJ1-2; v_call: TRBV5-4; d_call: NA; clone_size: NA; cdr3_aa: CASSLTSWSGYTF; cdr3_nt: TGTGCCAGCAGCTTGACTAGCTGGTCTGGCTACACCTTC
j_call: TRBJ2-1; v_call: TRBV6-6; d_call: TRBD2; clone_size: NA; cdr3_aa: CASSYHPGLADNEQFF; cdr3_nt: TGTGCCAGCAGTTACCATCCGGGACTAGCCGACAATGAGCAGTTCTTC
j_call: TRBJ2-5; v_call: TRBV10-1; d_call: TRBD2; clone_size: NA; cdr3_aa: CASSEFGLAGQETQYF; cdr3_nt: TGCGCCAGCAGTGAGTTTGGACTAGCGGGTCAAGAGACCCAGTACTTC
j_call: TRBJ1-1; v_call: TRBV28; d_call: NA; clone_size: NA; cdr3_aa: CASSTNSEAFF; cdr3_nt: TGTGCCAGCAGTACGAACTCTGAAGCTTTCTTT
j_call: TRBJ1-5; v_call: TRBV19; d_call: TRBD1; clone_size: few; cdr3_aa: CASNRGPYPGQPQHF; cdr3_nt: TGTGCCAGTAACAGGGGACCCTACCCTGGTCAGCCCCAGCATTTT
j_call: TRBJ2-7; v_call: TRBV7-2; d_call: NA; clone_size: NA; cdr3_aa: CASSSAYEQYF; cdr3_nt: TGTGCCAGCAGCTCCGCCTACGAGCAGTACTTC
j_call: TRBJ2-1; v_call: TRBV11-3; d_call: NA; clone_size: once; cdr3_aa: CASTAGSPGTEQFF; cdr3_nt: TGTGCCAGCACGGCGGGAAGCCCGGGAACTGAGCAGTTCTTC
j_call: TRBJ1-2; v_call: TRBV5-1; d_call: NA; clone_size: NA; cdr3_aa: CASSAGVYYGYTF; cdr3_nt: TGCGCCAGCAGCGCAGGGGTTTACTATGGCTACACCTTC
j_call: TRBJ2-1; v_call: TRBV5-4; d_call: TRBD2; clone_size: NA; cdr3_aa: CASSHGTSGSSYNEQFF; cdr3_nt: TGTGCCAGCAGCCACGGGACTAGCGGGAGCTCCTACAATGAGCAGTTCTTC
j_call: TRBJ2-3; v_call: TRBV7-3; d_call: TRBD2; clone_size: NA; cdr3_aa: CASSPWGGTPDTQYF; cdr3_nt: TGTGCCAGCAGCCCATGGGGAGGGACCCCAGATACGCAGTATTTT
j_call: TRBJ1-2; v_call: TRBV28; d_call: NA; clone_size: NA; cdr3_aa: CASRPGDYGYTF; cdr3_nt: TGTGCCAGCAGACCGGGAGACTATGGCTACACCTTC
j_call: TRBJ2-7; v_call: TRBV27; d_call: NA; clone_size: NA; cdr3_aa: CASSLRARSASYEQYF; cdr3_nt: TGTGCCAGCAGCCTCCGAGCGCGTTCGGCGTCCTACGAGCAGTACTTC
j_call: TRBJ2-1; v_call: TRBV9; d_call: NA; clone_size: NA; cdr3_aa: CASSVASQVNNEQFF; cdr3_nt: TGTGCCAGCAGCGTAGCGAGTCAGGTGAACAATGAGCAGTTCTTC
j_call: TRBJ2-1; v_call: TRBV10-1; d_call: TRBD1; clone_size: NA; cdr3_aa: CASSESKGGQGINEQFF; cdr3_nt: TGCGCCAGCAGTGAGTCGAAGGGGGGACAGGGAATCAATGAGCAGTTCTTC
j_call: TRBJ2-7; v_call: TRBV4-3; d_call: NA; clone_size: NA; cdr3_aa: CASSQARHLYEQYF; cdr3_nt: TGCGCCAGCAGCCAAGCCAGGCATTTATACGAGCAGTACTTC
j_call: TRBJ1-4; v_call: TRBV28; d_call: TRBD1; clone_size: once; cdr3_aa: CATHRGLNEKLFF; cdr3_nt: TGTGCCACCCACAGGGGGCTTAATGAAAAACTGTTTTTT
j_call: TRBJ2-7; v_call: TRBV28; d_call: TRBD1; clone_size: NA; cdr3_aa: CASSPLGQPYEQYF; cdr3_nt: TGTGCCAGCAGTCCGCTGGGACAGCCTTACGAGCAGTACTTC
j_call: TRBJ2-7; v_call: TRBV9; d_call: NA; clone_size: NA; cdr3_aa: CASSVSGGRSGEQYF; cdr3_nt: TGTGCCAGCAGCGTATCGGGTGGGAGGTCAGGGGAGCAGTACTTC
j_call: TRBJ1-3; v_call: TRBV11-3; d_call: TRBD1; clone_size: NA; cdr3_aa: CASTRDSSGNTIYF; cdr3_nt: TGTGCCAGCACCCGGGACAGCTCTGGAAACACCATATATTTT
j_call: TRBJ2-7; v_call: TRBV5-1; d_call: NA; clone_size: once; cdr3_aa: CASRSSGNEQYF; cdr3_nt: TGCGCCAGCAGAAGTTCAGGGAACGAGCAGTACTTC
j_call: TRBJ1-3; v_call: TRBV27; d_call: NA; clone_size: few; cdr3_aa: CASSSQAENTIYF; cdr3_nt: TGTGCCAGCTCCTCACAGGCCGAGAACACCATATATTTT
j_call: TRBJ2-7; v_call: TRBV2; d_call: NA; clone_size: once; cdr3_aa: CASSVTGGGGEQYF; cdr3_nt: TGTGCCAGCAGTGTTACAGGGGGAGGGGGCGAGCAGTACTTC
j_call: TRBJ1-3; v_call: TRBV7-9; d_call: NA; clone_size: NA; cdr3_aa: CASSPRGTNGNTIYF; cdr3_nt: TGTGCCAGCAGCCCGCGGGGGACTAACGGAAACACCATATATTTT
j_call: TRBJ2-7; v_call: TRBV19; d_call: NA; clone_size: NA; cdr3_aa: CASSMGSPSSYEQYF; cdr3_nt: TGTGCCAGTAGTATGGGTAGCCCTAGCTCCTACGAGCAGTACTTC
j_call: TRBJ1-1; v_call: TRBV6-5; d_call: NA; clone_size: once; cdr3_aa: CASSYSPGGGTEAFF; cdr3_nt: TGTGCCAGCAGTTACAGCCCGGGGGGGGGAACTGAAGCTTTCTTT
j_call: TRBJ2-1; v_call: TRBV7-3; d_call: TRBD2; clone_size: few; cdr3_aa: CASRKLAGEDGEQFF; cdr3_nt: TGTGCCAGCAGAAAACTAGCGGGAGAAGACGGTGAGCAGTTCTTC
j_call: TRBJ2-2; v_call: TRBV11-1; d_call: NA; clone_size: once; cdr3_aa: CASSRRVNTGELFF; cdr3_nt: TGTGCCAGCAGCCGCAGGGTAAACACCGGGGAGCTGTTTTTT